The 4 T cell receptor beta chains below come from one sample, sequenced in a study of T cell responses to AZD1222 COVID-19 vaccine. TCRdb's table, derived via immunoSEQ multiplex PCR, lists solely in-frame clones and lacks some. The sample consists of about 150,000 clones, about nine tenths of them appearing once. Here the sequenced sample was peripheral blood, taken 28 days after the second AZD1222 dose. The receptors stem from an adult who received the AZD1222 COVID-19 vaccine.

V gene TRBV7-2 combines with J gene TRBJ2-7; D remains unclear. Trimming cost V 7 bases and J 6 bases, with 10 bases left between them. Germline V gene lookup returns CDR1 SGHTA and CDR2 FQGNSA. This CDR3 has 11 amino acids. As DNA, the CDR3 is TGTGCCAGCAAGTTCTACGGCGAGCAGTACTTC. Its protein is CASKFYGEQYF.

CDR3 amino acids: CASSSDRGNGYTF. In nucleotides, the CDR3 is TGTGCCAGCAGCTCAGACAGGGGAAATGGCTACACCTTC. This rearrangement joins TRBV7-2 to TRBJ1-2; TRBD1 aligns across 8 bases. V was pared by 4 bases and J by 6 bases, with 4 bases of the junction left unmatched. CDR3 size: 13 residues. Germline CDR1 SGHTA, CDR2 FQGNSA.

This chain links TRBV5-1 with TRBJ2-5; possibly TRBD2 for D (6 bases). CDR1 SGHRS and CDR2 YFSETQ come from the germline V gene. The CDR3 extends over 14 amino acids. V was shortened by 4 bases and J by 3 bases, with 13 bases between the two germline ends. The CDR3 spells CASSPGGGEETQYF. In nucleotides, the CDR3 is TGCGCCAGCAGCCCCGGAGGCGGGGAAGAGACCCAGTACTTC.

The chain carries TRBV5-6 and TRBJ2-2, with D uncertain. This CDR3 comprises 13 residues. The V end was cut by 6 bases, the J end by 4 bases, with 10 bases between. CDR1 is SGHDT, CDR2 YYEEEE, per germline. As DNA, the CDR3 is TGTGCCAGCAACAGAGCCTTCACCGGGGAGCTGTTTTTT. Translation gives CASNRAFTGELFF.